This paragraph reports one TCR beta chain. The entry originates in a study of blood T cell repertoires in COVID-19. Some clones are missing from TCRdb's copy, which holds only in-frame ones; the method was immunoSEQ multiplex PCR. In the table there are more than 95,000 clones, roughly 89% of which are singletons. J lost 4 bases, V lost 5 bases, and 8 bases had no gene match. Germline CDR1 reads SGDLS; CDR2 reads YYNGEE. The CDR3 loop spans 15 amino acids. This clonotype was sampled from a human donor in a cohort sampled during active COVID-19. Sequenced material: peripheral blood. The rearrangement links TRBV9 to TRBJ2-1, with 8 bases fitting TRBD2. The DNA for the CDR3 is TGTGCCAGCAGTGACACCGGGACTAGTTACAATGAGCAGTTCTTC. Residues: CASSDTGTSYNEQFF.